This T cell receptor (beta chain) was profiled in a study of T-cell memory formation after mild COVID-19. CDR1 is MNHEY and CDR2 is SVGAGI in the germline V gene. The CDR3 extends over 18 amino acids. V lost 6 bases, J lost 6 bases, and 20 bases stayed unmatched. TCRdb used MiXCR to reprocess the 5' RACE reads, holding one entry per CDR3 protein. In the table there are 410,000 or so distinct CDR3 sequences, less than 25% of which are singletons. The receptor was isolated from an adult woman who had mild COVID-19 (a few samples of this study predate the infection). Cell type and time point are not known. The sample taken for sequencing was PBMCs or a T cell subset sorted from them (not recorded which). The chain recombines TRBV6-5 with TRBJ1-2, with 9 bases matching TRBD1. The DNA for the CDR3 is TGTGCCAGCAGATCTTTGTCATTCTCACAGGGGGCAGTGAATGGCTACACCTTC. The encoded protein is CASRSLSFSQGAVNGYTF.